This TCR beta chain was obtained from a study of CD8 T cells in ankylosing spondylitis. CDR3 size: 13 residues. Deletions cut 6 bases from V and 1 base from J, with 10 bases between. Germline assignment: CDR1 SGHRS and CDR2 YFSETQ. This clonotype was seen repeatedly, ten times or more. The antigen is unknown. Using quantitative 5'-RACE with molecular barcodes, the authors made TCR beta libraries. TCRdb processed the 5' RACE reads anew with MiXCR; each CDR3 protein has one entry. The table has around 130,000 distinct CDR3 sequences, approximately 6.8% seen once; the top ten hold over 9%. Whole-study results and caveats: For ankylosing spondylitis blood, a TCR beta motif of eight or nine highly homologous variants appeared characteristic. Disease-linked clones displayed a CD8+ phenotype and appeared relatively rarely in peripheral blood. Significantly higher representation of disease-linked clones was reported for matched ankylosing spondylitis synovial fluid.

The rearrangement links TRBV5-1 to TRBJ1-1; D not certain. The sequencing sample was made of blood, either unsorted or a sorted T cell fraction (not recorded which). This sequence originates from a male donor with ankylosing spondylitis or in good health (not recorded which). DNA for the CDR3: TGCGCCAGCAACTTAGGAGCGAACACTGAAGCTTTCTTT. Translating gives CASNLGANTEAFF. Full variable domain (missing parts from reference TRBV5-1 and TRBJ1-1): KAGVTQTPRYLIKTRGQQVTLSCSPISGHRSVSWYQQTPGQGLQFLFEYFSETQRNKGNFPGRFSGRQFSNSRSEMNVSTLELGDSALYLCASNLGANTEAFFGQGTRLTVV.